This T cell receptor beta chain was sequenced during a study of blood T cell repertoires in COVID-19. For the study at large: T cells, B-cell-depleted T cells, or PBMCs provided the cDNA or gDNA that served as material.

Looked up from germline, CDR1 is SGHNT and CDR2 is YYREEE (reference sequence). The CDR3 has 16 amino acids. V was clipped by 0 bases and J by 1 base, with 11 bases between them. Profiling relied on immunoSEQ multiplex PCR, and the TCRdb table lists in-frame clones only, not all of them. Of 250,000 to 350,000 clones listed, around 82% are singletons. Seattle enrolled patients during active infection and tracked them longitudinally. The rearrangement joins TRBV5-4 to TRBJ2-1, with a tentative D call TRBD2 (6 bases). The clonotype was recovered from a human donor with COVID-19, enrolled during active disease. The donor label of this sample is uncertain. Source material: peripheral blood. CDR3 residues: CASSLAPEGSYNEQFF. CDR3 nucleotide sequence: TGTGCCAGCAGCTTGGCCCCGGAGGGGTCCTACAATGAGCAGTTCTTC.